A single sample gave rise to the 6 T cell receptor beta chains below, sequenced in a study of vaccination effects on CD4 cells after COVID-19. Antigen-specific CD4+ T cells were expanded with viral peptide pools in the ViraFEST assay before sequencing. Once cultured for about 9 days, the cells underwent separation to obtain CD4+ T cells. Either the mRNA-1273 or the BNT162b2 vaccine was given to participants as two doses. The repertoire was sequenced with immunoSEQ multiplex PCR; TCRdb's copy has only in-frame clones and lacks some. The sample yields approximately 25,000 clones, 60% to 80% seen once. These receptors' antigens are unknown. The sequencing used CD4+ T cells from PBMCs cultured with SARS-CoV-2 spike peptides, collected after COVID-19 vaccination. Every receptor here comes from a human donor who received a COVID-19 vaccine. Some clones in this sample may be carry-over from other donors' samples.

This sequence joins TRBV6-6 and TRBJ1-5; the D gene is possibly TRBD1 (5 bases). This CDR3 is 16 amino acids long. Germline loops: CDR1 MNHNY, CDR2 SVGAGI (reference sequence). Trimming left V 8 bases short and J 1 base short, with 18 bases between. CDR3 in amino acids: CASFGEGRYSNQPQHF. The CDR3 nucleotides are TGTGCCAGCTTTGGCGAGGGGCGATACAGCAATCAGCCCCAGCATTTT.

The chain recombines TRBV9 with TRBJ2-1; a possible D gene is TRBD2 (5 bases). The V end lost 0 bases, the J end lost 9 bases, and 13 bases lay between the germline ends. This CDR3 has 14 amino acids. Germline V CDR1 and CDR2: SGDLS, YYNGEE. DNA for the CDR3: TGTGCCAGCAGCGTAGAGGTGGGAGTGAGTGAGCAGTTCTTC. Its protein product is CASSVEVGVSEQFF.

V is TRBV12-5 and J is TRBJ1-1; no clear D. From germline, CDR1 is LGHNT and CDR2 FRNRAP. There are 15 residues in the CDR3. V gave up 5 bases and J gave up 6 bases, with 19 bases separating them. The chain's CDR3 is CASGGPKGLFSEAFF. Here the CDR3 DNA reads TGTGCTAGTGGTGGGCCAAAGGGTTTATTTTCTGAAGCTTTCTTT.

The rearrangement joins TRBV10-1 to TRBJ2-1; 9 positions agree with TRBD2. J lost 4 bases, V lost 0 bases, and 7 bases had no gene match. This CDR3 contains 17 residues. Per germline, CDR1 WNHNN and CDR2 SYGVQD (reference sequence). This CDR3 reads CASSESPGLARYNEQFF. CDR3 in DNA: TGCGCCAGCAGTGAGTCTCCAGGACTAGCGAGATACAATGAGCAGTTCTTC.

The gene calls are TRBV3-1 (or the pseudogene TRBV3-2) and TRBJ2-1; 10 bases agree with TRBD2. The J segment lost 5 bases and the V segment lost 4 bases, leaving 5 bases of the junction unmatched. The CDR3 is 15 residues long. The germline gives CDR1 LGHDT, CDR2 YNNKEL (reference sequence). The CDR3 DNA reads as TGTGCCAGCAGCCGACGGACTAGCGGTGACAATGAGCAGTTCTTC. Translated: CASSRRTSGDNEQFF.

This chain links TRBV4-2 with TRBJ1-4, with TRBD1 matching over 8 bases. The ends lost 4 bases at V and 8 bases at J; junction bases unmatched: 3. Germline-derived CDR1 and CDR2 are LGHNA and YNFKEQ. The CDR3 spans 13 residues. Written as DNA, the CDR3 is TGTGCCAGCAGCCCGGGACAGGAGGAAAAACTGTTTTTT. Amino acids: CASSPGQEEKLFF.